A selection of T cell receptor beta chains follows, all from one sample in a study of blood T cell repertoires in COVID-19. TCRdb's copy holds only in-frame clones and misses some; the assay was immunoSEQ multiplex PCR. This table holds fewer than 130,000 clones, 80% to 90% found once. The specimen was peripheral blood. The source of these receptors is a woman older than 75 with acute or convalescent COVID-19. CDR3s include the opening cysteine and the closing phenylalanine or tryptophan. D genes are given only for firm matches. Size is stated for part of the rows, as once, few or many counts, or as a class when the clone is expanded.

>-|-|TRBV7-2|TRBJ1-6
TGTGCCAGCAGCTTATCAGGACAGTTTTATAATTCACCCCTCCACTTT
CASSLSGQFYNSPLHF
>TRBD2|-|TRBV25-1|TRBJ2-5
TGTGCCAGCTCCATCGAAAAAGCGGGGCTGGGGACCCAGTACTTC
CASSIEKAGLGTQYF
>TRBD2|-|TRBV28|TRBJ2-2
TGTGCCAGCAGCCCCCCCCTAGCGGGGGTTCGAGGGGGGGAGCTGTTTTTT
CASSPPLAGVRGGELFF
>-|-|TRBV7-2|TRBJ1-6
TGTGCCAGCAGCTTAGGACAGGTCATTAATTCACCCCTCCACTTT
CASSLGQVINSPLHF
>-|-|TRBV30|TRBJ1-6
TGTGCCTGGAGTGTAGGAGGGGAATGGTCACCCCTCCACTTT
CAWSVGGEWSPLHF
>-|-|TRBV11-2|TRBJ1-2
TGTGCCAGCCGGCAGGGTATCGATGGCTACACCTTC
CASRQGIDGYTF
>-|-|TRBV6-1|TRBJ2-1
TGTGCCAGCAGTGAAATCGACAGCTCATTCTACAATGAGCAGTTCTTC
CASSEIDSSFYNEQFF
>-|-|TRBV19|TRBJ2-7
TGTGCCAGTATCGCCCGGGGGAATACCTACGAGCAGTACTTC
CASIARGNTYEQYF
>-|few|TRBV12-3/TRBV12-4|TRBJ2-3
TGTGCCAGCAGTTCTCTACGCACAGATACGCAGTATTTT
CASSSLRTDTQYF
>TRBD1|-|TRBV7-8|TRBJ1-4
TGTGCCAGCAGCCTGGGACAGAGGAATAATGAAAAACTGTTTTTT
CASSLGQRNNEKLFF
>TRBD1|-|TRBV19|TRBJ1-5
TGTGCCAGTAATAGACAGGGGGTGAATAGCAATCAGCCCCAGCATTTT
CASNRQGVNSNQPQHF
>TRBD1|-|TRBV6-5|TRBJ1-1
TGTGCCAGCAGCCGGACAGGGTCTGAAGCTTTCTTT
CASSRTGSEAFF
>-|-|TRBV5-4|TRBJ1-1
TGTGCCAGCAGCTTTTGGTCAGGGATGGCTTTCTTT
CASSFWSGMAFF